The present TCR beta chain was sequenced within a study of blood T cell repertoires in COVID-19 (dated by TCRdb to 2020 to 2021). As for the study more broadly: Samples from collaborators originated in the United States, Italy and Spain and spanned both the acute and convalescent phases of COVID-19. Samples were obtained from the ongoing ImmuneRACE study (first 160 participants) and from 1,000 to 1,500 subjects provided by 6 global collaborators. The repertoires were released in a freely available public database intended as a resource for research on the immune response to SARS-CoV-2. Where available, HLA class I and class II types were obtained from metadata supplied by the sample provider rather than from assay-based typing. Nearly every sample came with metadata listing a de-identified subject ID, COVID-19 status, age in years and sex. The dataset comprised deeply sampled blood TCRbeta repertoires from subjects exposed to, actively infected with, or recovered from COVID-19. The material from the prospective study consisted of cDNA or gDNA derived from T cells, B-cell-depleted T cells, or PBMCs.

The count of this clone is one. Its antigen is still unknown. No base qualities exist here, and no much larger clone lies one base off it. TCRbeta CDR3 regions were amplified from genomic DNA by means of the immunoSEQ Assay, a bias-controlled multiplex PCR. The original methods were these. Within the assay, amplification of reference gene primers was used to estimate how many nucleated cells each sample contained. Sequence reads were collapsed and filtered to measure the absolute abundance of every unique TCRbeta CDR3 rearrangement. For each sample, productive Simpson clonality was calculated as the square root of Simpson's diversity index across productive rearrangements. In TCRdb, the immuneACCESS table is reduced to in-frame sequences with V and J assigned. These tables do not hold every clone; where another copy was compared, an unresolved V gene accounts for under half, and the others remain unexplained. D and trimming were read from the DNA, whereas the V and J calls and clone size are those reported in that table. This sample lists around 300,000 clones; around 86% were detected once. Around 2.1% of the sample belongs to the ten largest clones.

Whole blood was collected in K2EDTA tubes by collaborating institutions according to the institutions' own protocols. For TCRbeta analysis, collaborators shipped samples as frozen whole blood, isolated PBMCs, or DNA extracted from either of those sample types. What the authors observed across the whole study: How much clinical and demographic metadata was included differed by source and by participant, and the metadata was provided uncurated.

This TCR was recovered from a man between 50 and 59 years old with acute or convalescent COVID-19. Sequencing input: peripheral blood.

The nucleotide sequence reads as follows: TGTGCCAGCAGCCCGATGGCAGCAACTAATGAAAAACTGTTTTTT. It is translated as CASSPMAATNEKLFF. The rearrangement joined TRBV7-2 to TRBJ1-4; the D gene cannot be resolved reliably. Trimming removed 5 bases from V and 0 bases from J, leaving 10 bases between the germline ends. Per the germline V gene, SGHTA is the CDR1 and FQGNSA is the CDR2. Counted from cysteine to phenylalanine, this CDR3 has 15 amino acids. Kept here is only the CDR3 DNA, which spans 45 bases and is read in frame from base 1.